This T cell receptor (beta chain) derives from a study of OX40 agonist ivuxolimab in advanced cancers. This clone was counted only a few times. As yet, its antigen is unknown. Regarding the study as a whole: At 0.1 to 3.0 mg/kg, clonal expansion of CD4+ and CD8+ blood T cells had occurred by week 6.

Repertoires were generated with immunoSEQ multiplex PCR, while TCRdb's copy carries only in-frame clones and drops some. This table has approximately 81,000 clones, roughly 80% appearing once. In germline, CDR1 is MNHNS, CDR2 SASEGT. The V gene lost 7 bases and the J gene lost 7 bases, with 10 bases spanning the gap. The CDR3 is 11 residues long. The chain is built from TRBV6-1 and TRBJ1-1; D not resolved. The material sequenced was CD4+ or CD8+ T cells sorted from blood, taken in a trial of the OX40 agonist ivuxolimab. This clonotype was obtained from an adult with an advanced solid tumor such as melanoma, head and neck, liver or kidney cancer. The chain's CDR3 is CASMLMREAFF. DNA for the CDR3: TGTGCCAGCATGCTCATGCGTGAAGCTTTCTTT.